The 14 T cell receptor beta chains listed next were all sequenced from one sample in a study of T-cell memory formation after mild COVID-19. Each CDR3 protein gets one entry after TCRdb re-called the 5' RACE reads with MiXCR. The sample lists 560,000 or so distinct CDR3 sequences, 15% to 20% seen once, with around 8.1% in the top ten. Sequenced: PBMCs or a T cell subset sorted from them (not recorded which). These receptors were obtained from an adult woman who had mild COVID-19 (a few samples of this study predate the infection). Cell type and time point are not known.

This clonotype has just a few counts. The rearrangement uses TRBV12-3 or TRBV12-4 and TRBJ1-2; tentative D call: TRBD1 (5 bases). CDR3 length equals 14 residues. Trimming pared 3 bases from V and 8 bases from J, leaving 16 bases between. The CDR3 DNA reads as TGTGCCAGCAGTTTTTATTCGGGGCAGGTGGGCTACACCTTC. Its protein product is CASSFYSGQVGYTF.

The chain combines TRBV6-5 with TRBJ1-5; no firm D call. CDR1 is MNHEY and CDR2 is SVGAGI in the germline V gene. The CDR3 is 14 residues long. V was clipped by 6 bases and J by 0 bases, with 9 bases between them. CDR3 bases: TGTGCCAGCAGACCTTCCAATAGCAATCAGCCCCAGCATTTT. It codes for CASRPSNSNQPQHF.

This clonotype turned up a few times. The gene calls are TRBV24-1 and TRBJ2-1; a weak D match, TRBD2 (5 bases). CDR1 is KGHDR, CDR2 SFDVKD, per germline. V was pared by 5 bases and J by 1 base, with 8 bases between. The length of the CDR3 is 14 residues. CDR3 sequence: CATSAAGSYNEQFF. The CDR3 DNA sequence: TGTGCCACCAGTGCGGCGGGTTCCTACAATGAGCAGTTCTTC.

The chain couples TRBV4-1 to TRBJ2-1, with TRBD2 matching over 7 bases. V lost 3 bases and J lost 2; bases outside the gene matches: 16. The germline CDR1 and CDR2 sequences are MGHRA and YSYEKL. CDR3 length: 19 amino acids. The CDR3 protein is CASSHPWIPRGEAYNEQFF. The CDR3 bases are TGCGCCAGCAGCCACCCTTGGATTCCTCGGGGGGAGGCCTACAATGAGCAGTTCTTC.

This clonotype was counted many times. The CDR3 nucleotides read TGTGCCAGCTCACCGGGCGGGACCCAGTACTTC. Protein sequence: CASSPGGTQYF. This chain joins TRBV18 and TRBJ2-5; D gene unclear. The CDR3 contains 11 residues. From germline, CDR1 is KGHSH and CDR2 LQKENI. V was clipped by 3 bases and J by 7 bases, with 6 bases between them.

The rearrangement links TRBV12-3 or TRBV12-4 to TRBJ2-4; D remains ambiguous. With 6 bases removed from V and 3 bases from J, the gap between germline ends came to 12 bases. The CDR3 has 14 residues. The CDR3: CASSPRSGKNIQYF. The CDR3 nucleotides read TGTGCCAGCAGCCCCCGTTCTGGCAAAAACATTCAGTACTTC.

This clonotype showed up just a few times. The chain is built from TRBV20-1 and TRBJ1-1; D is ambiguous. This CDR3 has 13 amino acids. Germline V gene lookup returns CDR1 DFQATT and CDR2 SNEGSKA (reference sequence). With 6 bases removed from V and 3 bases from J, the gap between germline ends came to 14 bases. Here the CDR3 reads CSAFPGRDTEAFF. CDR3 nucleotides: TGCAGTGCCTTTCCCGGAAGGGACACTGAAGCTTTCTTT.

This clonotype has only a few counts. The CDR3 here is CASSLAAGEFNEQFF. The CDR3 coding sequence is TGCGCCAGCAGCTTGGCCGCGGGAGAATTCAATGAGCAGTTCTTC. J is TRBJ2-1 and V is TRBV5-1, with 7 nucleotides matching TRBD2. The germline V gene has CDR1 SGHRS and CDR2 YFSETQ. The CDR3 is 15 residues long. J gave up 6 bases and V 0 bases, and 6 bases lay outside the gene matches.

There are a few counts of this clonotype. V usage is TRBV7-2 and J usage is TRBJ1-2; 9 bases are shared with TRBD1. CDR3 length: 14 residues. V lost 5 bases to trimming and J lost 1 base; unmatched junction nucleotides: 2. Germline CDR1 SGHTA, CDR2 FQGNSA. CDR3 DNA: TGTGCCAGCAGCATGACAGGGGGTAACTATGGCTACACCTTC. Encoded protein: CASSMTGGNYGYTF. The full variable domain, its missing parts supplied by reference TRBV7-2 and TRBJ1-2, is GAGVSQSPSNKVTEKGKDVELRCDPISGHTALYWYRQSLGQGLEFLIYFQGNSAPDKSGLPSDRFSAERTGGSVSTLTIQRTQQEDSAVYLCASSMTGGNYGYTFGSGTRLTVV.

In its sample, this clonotype was seen many times. The chain joins TRBV20-1 to TRBJ2-5; 7 positions agree with TRBD1. The CDR3 has 19 residues. Germline V lookup: CDR1 DFQATT, CDR2 SNEGSKA (reference sequence). With V trimmed by 6 bases and J by 2 bases, 24 bases remained unmatched. For the CDR3, the DNA is TGCAGTGCCACCGGTGGGCAGGGGGTTTCCTCCGACCTTCAAGAGACCCAGTACTTC. Protein: CSATGGQGVSSDLQETQYF.

This clonotype was picked up a small number of times. V usage is TRBV30 and J usage is TRBJ2-7, with 9 nucleotides matching TRBD1. V gave up 7 bases and J gave up 6 bases; unmatched junction bases: 10. The CDR3 loop spans 13 amino acids. The germline CDR1 and CDR2 sequences are GTSNPN and SVGIG (reference sequence). The CDR3 reads CALYRTGVSEQYF. CDR3 in DNA: TGTGCCTTATACCGGACAGGGGTGAGCGAGCAGTACTTC.

This clonotype was recorded a few times. The J gene is TRBJ1-4, the V gene TRBV18; 10 bases are shared with TRBD1. The CDR3 contains 15 residues. Germline CDR1 KGHSH, CDR2 LQKENI. Losses at the gene ends were 3 bases for V and 11 bases for J; bases not matched to a gene: 9. CDR3 nucleotides: TGTGCCAGCTCACCCACCGGGACAGGGGTCGAGAAACTGTTTTTT. It specifies CASSPTGTGVEKLFF. Supplemented by reference TRBV18 and TRBJ1-4, the full variable domain reads NAGVMQNPRHLVRRRGQEARLRCSPMKGHSHVYWYRQLPEEGLKFMVYLQKENIIDESGMPKERFSAEFPKEGPSILRIQQVVRGDSAAYFCASSPTGTGVEKLFFGSGTQLSVL.

This clonotype turned up a few times. Here the CDR3 reads CASSYQGGSSYEQYF. CDR3 DNA: TGTGCCAGCAGTTACCAGGGAGGGAGCTCCTACGAGCAGTACTTC. J is TRBJ2-7 and V is TRBV6-5, with 7 positions matching TRBD2. V dropped 2 bases and J dropped 0; count of bases not matched to a gene: 4. Looked up from germline, CDR1 is MNHEY and CDR2 is SVGAGI. The CDR3 has 15 residues.

This clonotype was detected many times. The genes are TRBV3-1 and TRBJ2-6, with D perhaps given as TRBD1 or TRBD2 (6 bases each). Germline V gene lookup returns CDR1 LGHDT and CDR2 YNNKEL (reference sequence). V lost 5 bases, J lost 1 base, and 15 bases lay in between. The CDR3 sequence is 17 residues long. The CDR3 here is CASSDLGGPSGANVLTF. The CDR3 nucleotides read TGTGCCAGCAGCGACCTAGGGGGGCCTTCTGGGGCCAACGTCCTGACTTTC.